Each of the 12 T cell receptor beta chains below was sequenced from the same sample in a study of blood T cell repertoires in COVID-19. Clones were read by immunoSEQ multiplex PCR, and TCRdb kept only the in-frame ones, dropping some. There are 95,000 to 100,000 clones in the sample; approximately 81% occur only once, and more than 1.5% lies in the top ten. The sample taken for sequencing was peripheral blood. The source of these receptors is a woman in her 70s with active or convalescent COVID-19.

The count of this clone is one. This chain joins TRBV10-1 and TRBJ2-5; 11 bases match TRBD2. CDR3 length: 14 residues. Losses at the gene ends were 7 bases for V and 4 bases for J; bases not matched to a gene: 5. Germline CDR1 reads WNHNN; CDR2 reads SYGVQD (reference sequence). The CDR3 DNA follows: TGCGCCAGCATTCTAGCGGGGGGCCTAGAGACCCAGTACTTC. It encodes CASILAGGLETQYF.

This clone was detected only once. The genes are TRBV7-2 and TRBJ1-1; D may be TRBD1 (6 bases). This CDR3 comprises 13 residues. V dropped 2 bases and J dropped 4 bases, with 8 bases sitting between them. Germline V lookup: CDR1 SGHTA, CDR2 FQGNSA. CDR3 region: CASSLSGVTEAFF. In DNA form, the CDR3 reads TGTGCCAGCAGCTTATCAGGGGTCACTGAAGCTTTCTTT.

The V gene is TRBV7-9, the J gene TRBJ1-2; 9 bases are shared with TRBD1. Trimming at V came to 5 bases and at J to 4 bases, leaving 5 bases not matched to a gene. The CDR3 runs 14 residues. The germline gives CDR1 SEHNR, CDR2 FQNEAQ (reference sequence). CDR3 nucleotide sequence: TGTGCCAGCAGCCCCAGGACAGGGGCCTATGGCTACACCTTC. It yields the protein CASSPRTGAYGYTF.

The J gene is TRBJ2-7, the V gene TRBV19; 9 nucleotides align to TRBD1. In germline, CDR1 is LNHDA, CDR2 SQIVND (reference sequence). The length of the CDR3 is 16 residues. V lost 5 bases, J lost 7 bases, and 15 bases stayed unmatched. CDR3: CASSLPRTGAEEEQYF. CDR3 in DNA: TGTGCCAGTAGTTTACCTCGGACAGGGGCAGAGGAAGAGCAGTACTTC.

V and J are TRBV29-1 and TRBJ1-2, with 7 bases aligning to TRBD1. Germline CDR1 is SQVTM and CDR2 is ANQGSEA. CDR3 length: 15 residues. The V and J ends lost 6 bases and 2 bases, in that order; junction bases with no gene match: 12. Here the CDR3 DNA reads TGCAGCGTCTCACCCACGGACAGGCCCAACTATGGCTACACCTTC. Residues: CSVSPTDRPNYGYTF.

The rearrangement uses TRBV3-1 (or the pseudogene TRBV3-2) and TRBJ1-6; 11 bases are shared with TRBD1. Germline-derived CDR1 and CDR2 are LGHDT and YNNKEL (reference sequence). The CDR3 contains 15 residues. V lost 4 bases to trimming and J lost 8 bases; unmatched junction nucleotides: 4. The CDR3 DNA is TGTGCCAGCAGCCCCGGGACAGGGGGAGATTCACCCCTCCACTTT. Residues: CASSPGTGGDSPLHF.

The CDR3 spells CASSLSGQGYEQYF. CDR3 nucleotides: TGTGCCAGCAGCTTATCCGGACAGGGCTACGAGCAGTACTTC. The rearrangement uses TRBV11-2 and TRBJ2-7, with TRBD1 identical over 8 bases. In germline, CDR1 is SGHAT, CDR2 FQNNGV. Germline trimming cut 2 bases from V and 3 bases from J; bases unmatched to any gene: 3. CDR3 length: 14 amino acids.

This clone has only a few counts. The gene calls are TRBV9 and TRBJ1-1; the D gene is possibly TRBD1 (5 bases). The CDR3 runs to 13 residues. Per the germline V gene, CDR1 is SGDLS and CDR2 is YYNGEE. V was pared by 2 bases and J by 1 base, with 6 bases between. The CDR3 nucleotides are TGTGCCAGCAGCGTCACAGGGAACACTGAAGCTTTCTTT. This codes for CASSVTGNTEAFF.

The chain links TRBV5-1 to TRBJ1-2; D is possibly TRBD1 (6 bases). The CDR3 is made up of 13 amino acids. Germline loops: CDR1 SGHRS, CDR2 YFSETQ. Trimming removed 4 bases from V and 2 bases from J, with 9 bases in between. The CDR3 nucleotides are TGCGCCAGCAGCGAAGACAGGAACTATGGCTACACCTTC. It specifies CASSEDRNYGYTF.

CDR3 sequence reads: CATSEKGTLHTQYF. CDR3 nucleotides: TGTGCCACCAGTGAAAAAGGGACTCTTCATACGCAGTATTTT. The genes are TRBV24-1 and TRBJ2-3, with TRBD2 as a possible D gene (6 bases). Germline V gene data show CDR1 as KGHDR and CDR2 as SFDVKD. CDR3 length equals 14 residues. Trimming removed 4 bases from V and 7 bases from J, with 14 bases in between.

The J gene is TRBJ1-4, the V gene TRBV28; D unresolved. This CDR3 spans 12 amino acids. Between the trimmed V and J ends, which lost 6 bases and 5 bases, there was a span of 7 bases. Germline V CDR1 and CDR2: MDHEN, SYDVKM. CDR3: CASRGSNEKLFF. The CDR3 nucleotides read TGTGCCAGCAGGGGCTCAAATGAAAAACTGTTTTTT.

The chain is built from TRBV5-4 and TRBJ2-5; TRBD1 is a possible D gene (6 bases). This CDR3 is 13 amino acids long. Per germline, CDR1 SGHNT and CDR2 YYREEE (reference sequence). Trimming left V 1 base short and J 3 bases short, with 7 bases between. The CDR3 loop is CASSLWTEETQYF. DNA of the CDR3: TGTGCCAGCAGCTTGTGGACAGAAGAGACCCAGTACTTC. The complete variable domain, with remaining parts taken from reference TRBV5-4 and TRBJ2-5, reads ETGVTQSPTHLIKTRGQQVTLRCSSQSGHNTVSWYQQALGQGPQFIFQYYREEENGRGNFPPRFSGLQFPNYSSELNVNALELDDSALYLCASSLWTEETQYFGPGTRLLVL.